One sample yielded the 12 T cell receptor beta chains listed below, sequenced in a study of CD8+CD57+ T cells in acquired aplastic anemia. Researchers used genomic DNA as the template to profile TCR beta VDJ and CDR3. MiXCR, run by TCRdb on the reads, gives a single entry per CDR3 protein. Of some 200,000 distinct CDR3 sequences in the sample, approximately 35% were seen once. Material for sequencing was sorted CD4+, CD8+, or CD8+CD57+ T cells (not recorded which) from PBMCs. These receptor sequences come from a human donor in good health, serving as a control.

This clonotype was seen many times. CDR3 sequence reads: CSASAYGRSYEQYF. In nucleotides, the CDR3 is TGCAGTGCTAGCGCTTATGGCCGGTCCTACGAGCAGTACTTC. The J gene is TRBJ2-7, the V gene TRBV20-1; D gene unclear. V gave up 3 bases and J gave up 1 base, with 13 bases separating them. Germline CDR1 DFQATT, CDR2 SNEGSKA (reference sequence). The length of the CDR3 is 14 residues.

This clonotype was seen ten or more times. The V gene is TRBV19, the J gene TRBJ2-7; a possible D gene is TRBD2 (5 bases). Per the germline V gene, CDR1 is LNHDA and CDR2 is SQIVND (reference sequence). V was trimmed by 10 bases and J by 2 bases, leaving 18 bases between them. The CDR3 is made up of 14 amino acids. The CDR3 bases are TGTGCCACTAAAAGGTTGGCGGGCGCCTACGAGCAGTACTTC. Translated, it gives CATKRLAGAYEQYF.

The rearrangement links TRBV24-1 to TRBJ1-2, with D possibly matching TRBD1 (6 bases). The CDR3 contains 14 residues. V gave up 6 bases and J gave up 4 bases, with 14 bases separating them. Germline CDR1 is KGHDR and CDR2 is SFDVKD. CDR3 DNA sequence: TGTGCCACCAGTTTAAAAGGCAGGGGCTATGGCTACACCTTC. It translates to CATSLKGRGYGYTF.

This clonotype has at least ten counts. The CDR3 DNA follows: TGTGCCAGCAGCTCCAAAGGGACAGGGTTCAATCAGCCCCAGCATTTT. Protein sequence: CASSSKGTGFNQPQHF. The chain carries TRBV7-9 and TRBJ1-5; TRBD1 aligns across 9 bases. Germline lookup yields CDR1 SEHNR and CDR2 FQNEAQ (reference sequence). This CDR3 comprises 16 residues. The J segment lost 3 bases and the V segment lost 4 bases, leaving 7 bases of the junction unmatched.

The sample holds many counts of this clonotype. The CDR3 sequence: CATSDAAGQQETQYF. In nucleotides, the CDR3 is TGTGCCACCAGTGATGCCGCGGGACAGCAAGAGACCCAGTACTTC. V is TRBV24-1 and J is TRBJ2-5; D is possibly TRBD1 (7 bases). The germline V and J ends were trimmed by 3 bases and 2 bases, with 12 bases remaining between them. The CDR3 loop spans 15 amino acids. The germline gives CDR1 KGHDR, CDR2 SFDVKD.

In regard to this clonotype: A much larger clone differs from this one at a single base, so this may be a read error. This CDR3 is missing its conserved last phenylalanine or tryptophan, likely due to a read error. V gene TRBV10-1 combines with J gene TRBJ2-2; the D gene could be TRBD1 or TRBD2 (5 bases each). This CDR3 comprises 15 residues. Germline V CDR1 and CDR2: WNHNN, SYGVQD (reference sequence). Between the trimmed V and J ends, which lost 5 bases and 6 bases, there was a span of 16 bases. The CDR3 is CASSWDQRDPGELFS. CDR3 DNA sequence: TGCGCCAGCAGTTGGGACCAGCGAGACCCCGGGGAGCTGTTTTCT.

This clonotype was counted at least ten times. The V call is TRBV9, the J call TRBJ1-4, with D maybe TRBD1 (5 bases). Germline loops: CDR1 SGDLS, CDR2 YYNGEE. This CDR3 has 15 residues. Trimming cost V 0 bases and J 7 bases, with 13 bases left between them. This chain's CDR3 is CASSVDGRDGEKLFF. Here the CDR3 DNA reads TGTGCCAGCAGCGTAGATGGCAGGGATGGTGAAAAACTGTTTTTT.

V is TRBV24-1 and J is TRBJ2-3, with 8 bases identical to TRBD1. The germline V gene encodes CDR1 KGHDR and CDR2 SFDVKD. CDR3 length: 16 amino acids. Unmatched junction bases numbered 6, after V lost 3 bases and J lost 2 bases. For the CDR3, the DNA is TGTGCCACCAGTGATACCGGGACAGGAGCCACAGATACGCAGTATTTT. Residues: CATSDTGTGATDTQYF.

The chain carries TRBV2 and TRBJ1-6, with D perhaps matching TRBD1 (6 bases). CDR1 SNHLY and CDR2 FYNNEI come from the germline V gene. The CDR3 is made up of 15 amino acids. The ends were cut back, 6 bases at V and 0 bases at J, with 9 bases in the middle. The CDR3: CASRKDSSYNSPLHF. The CDR3 DNA is TGTGCCAGCAGGAAGGACAGCTCCTATAATTCACCCCTCCACTTT.

This clonotype was recorded many times. V usage is TRBV5-1 and J usage is TRBJ2-7; 10 bases fit TRBD1. CDR3 size: 15 residues. Losses at the gene ends were 4 bases for V and 6 bases for J; bases not matched to a gene: 10. Germline CDR1 reads SGHRS; CDR2 reads YFSETQ. DNA for the CDR3: TGCGCCAGCAGCGAGGGACAGGGGAATTCCCTCGAGCAGTACTTC. It encodes CASSEGQGNSLEQYF.

The chain carries TRBV29-1 and TRBJ1-5; 9 bases map to TRBD1. Germline V gene lookup returns CDR1 SQVTM and CDR2 ANQGSEA. The V and J ends lost 4 bases and 3 bases, in that order; junction bases with no gene match: 1. The CDR3 extends over 13 amino acids. This chain's CDR3 is CSVGTGANQPQHF. Written as DNA, the CDR3 is TGCAGCGTTGGGACAGGGGCCAATCAGCCCCAGCATTTT.

For this clonotype: A much larger clonotype is one base distant, so this may be a read error. The chain joins TRBV20-1 to TRBJ2-7, with a weak D call TRBD2 (5 bases). The CDR3 is 12 residues long. Germline V gene data show CDR1 as DFQATT and CDR2 as SNEGSKA (reference sequence). The V end lost 5 bases, the J end lost 5 bases, and 13 bases lay between the germline ends. The CDR3 coding sequence is TGCAGTGCTGCTACCTCGGAGGACGAGCAGTACTTC. Protein: CSAATSEDEQYF.